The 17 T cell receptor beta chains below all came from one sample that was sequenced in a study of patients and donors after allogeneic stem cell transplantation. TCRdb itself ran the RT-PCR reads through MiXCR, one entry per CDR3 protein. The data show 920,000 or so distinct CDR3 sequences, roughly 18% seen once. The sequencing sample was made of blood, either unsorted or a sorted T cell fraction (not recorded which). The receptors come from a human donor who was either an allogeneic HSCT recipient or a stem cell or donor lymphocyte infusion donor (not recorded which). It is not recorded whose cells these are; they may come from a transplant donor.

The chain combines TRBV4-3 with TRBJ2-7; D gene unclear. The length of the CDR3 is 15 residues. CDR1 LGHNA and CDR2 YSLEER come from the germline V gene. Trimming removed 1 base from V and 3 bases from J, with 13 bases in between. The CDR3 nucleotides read TGCGCCAGCAGCCAAGTAGGAGCCTCCGTCTACGAGCAGTACTTC. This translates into CASSQVGASVYEQYF.

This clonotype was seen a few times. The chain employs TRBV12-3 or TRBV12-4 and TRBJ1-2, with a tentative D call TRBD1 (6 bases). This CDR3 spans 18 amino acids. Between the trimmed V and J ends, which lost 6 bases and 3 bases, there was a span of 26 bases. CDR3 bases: TGTGCCAGCAGCCGAAGAACGACCCGTTCCCCAGGGGACTATGGCTACACCTTC. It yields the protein CASSRRTTRSPGDYGYTF.

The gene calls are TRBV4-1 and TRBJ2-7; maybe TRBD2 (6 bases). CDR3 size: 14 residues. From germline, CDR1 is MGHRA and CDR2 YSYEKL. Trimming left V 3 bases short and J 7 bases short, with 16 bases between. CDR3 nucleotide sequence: TGCGCCAGCAGCCAGGGGACTCAACCGCGGGAGCAGTACTTC. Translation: CASSQGTQPREQYF.

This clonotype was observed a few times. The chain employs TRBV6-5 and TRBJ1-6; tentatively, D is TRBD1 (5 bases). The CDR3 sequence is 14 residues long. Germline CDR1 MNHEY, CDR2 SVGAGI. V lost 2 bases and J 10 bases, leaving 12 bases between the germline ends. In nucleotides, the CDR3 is TGTGCCAGCAGTTACCGGGGGGACGTGTCACCCCTCCACTTT. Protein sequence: CASSYRGDVSPLHF.

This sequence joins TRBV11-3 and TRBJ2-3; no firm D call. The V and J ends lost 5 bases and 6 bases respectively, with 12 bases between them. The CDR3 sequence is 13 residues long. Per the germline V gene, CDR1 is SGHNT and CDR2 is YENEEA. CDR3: CASSPQAWDTQYF. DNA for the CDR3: TGTGCCAGCAGCCCCCAAGCGTGGGATACGCAGTATTTT.

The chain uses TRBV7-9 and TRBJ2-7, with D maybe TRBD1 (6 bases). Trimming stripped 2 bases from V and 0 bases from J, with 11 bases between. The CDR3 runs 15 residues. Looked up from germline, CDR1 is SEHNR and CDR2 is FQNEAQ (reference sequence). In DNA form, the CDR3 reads TGTGCCAGCAGCTTATATTTGGACAGCTCCTACGAGCAGTACTTC. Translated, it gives CASSLYLDSSYEQYF.

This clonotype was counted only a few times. The CDR3 DNA follows: TGTGCCAGCAGCTTAATCGAGGGCCTGGAGAACGGGGAGCTGTTTTTT. As protein: CASSLIEGLENGELFF. The chain is built from TRBV7-3 and TRBJ2-2; possibly TRBD2 for D (5 bases). The CDR3 has 16 residues. Germline values: CDR1 SGHTA, CDR2 FQGTGA. V was trimmed by 1 base and J by 7 bases, leaving 16 bases between them.

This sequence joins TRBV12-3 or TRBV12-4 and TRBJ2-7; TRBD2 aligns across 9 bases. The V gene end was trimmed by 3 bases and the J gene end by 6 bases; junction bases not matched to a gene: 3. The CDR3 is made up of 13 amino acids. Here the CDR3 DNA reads TGTGCCAGCAGTTTGGTAGCGGGGGCCGAGCAGTACTTC. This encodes CASSLVAGAEQYF.

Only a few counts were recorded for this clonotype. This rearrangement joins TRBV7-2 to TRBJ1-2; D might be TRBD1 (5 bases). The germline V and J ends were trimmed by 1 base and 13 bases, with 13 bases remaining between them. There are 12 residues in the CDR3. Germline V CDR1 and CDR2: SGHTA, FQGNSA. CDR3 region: CASSLDDVRGTF. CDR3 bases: TGTGCCAGCAGCTTAGATGATGTGAGGGGCACCTTC.

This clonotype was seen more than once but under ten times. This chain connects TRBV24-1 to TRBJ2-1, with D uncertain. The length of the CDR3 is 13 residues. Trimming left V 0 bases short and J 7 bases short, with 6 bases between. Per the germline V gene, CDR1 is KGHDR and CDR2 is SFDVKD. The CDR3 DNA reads TGTGCCACCAGTGATTTGCCTAGTAATGAGCAGTTCTTC. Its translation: CATSDLPSNEQFF.

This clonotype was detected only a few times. Here the CDR3 reads CSAISHSNQPQHF. CDR3 sequence (DNA): TGCAGTGCCATCAGCCATAGCAATCAGCCCCAGCATTTT. V usage is TRBV20-1 and J usage is TRBJ1-5; D not resolved. V lost 6 bases, J lost 0 bases, and 9 bases lay in between. This CDR3 comprises 13 residues. Germline V lookup: CDR1 DFQATT, CDR2 SNEGSKA (reference sequence).

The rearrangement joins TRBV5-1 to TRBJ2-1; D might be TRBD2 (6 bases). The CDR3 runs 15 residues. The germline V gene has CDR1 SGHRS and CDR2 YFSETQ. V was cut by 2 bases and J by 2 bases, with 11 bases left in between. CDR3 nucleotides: TGCGCCAGCAGCTTTAGCGGATTCGCCTACAATGAGCAGTTCTTC. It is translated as CASSFSGFAYNEQFF.

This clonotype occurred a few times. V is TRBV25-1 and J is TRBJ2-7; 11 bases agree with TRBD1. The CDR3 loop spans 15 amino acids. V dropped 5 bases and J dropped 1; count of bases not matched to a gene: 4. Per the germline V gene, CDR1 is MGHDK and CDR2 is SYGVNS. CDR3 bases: TGTGCCAGCAGTCGGACAGGGGGCATTTCCTACGAGCAGTACTTC. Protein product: CASSRTGGISYEQYF.

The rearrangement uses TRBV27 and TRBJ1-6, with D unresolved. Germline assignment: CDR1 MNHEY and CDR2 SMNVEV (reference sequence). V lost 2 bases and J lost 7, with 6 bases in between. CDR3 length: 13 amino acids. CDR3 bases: TGTGCCAGCAGTTTACAGGACAATTCACCCCTCCACTTT. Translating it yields CASSLQDNSPLHF.

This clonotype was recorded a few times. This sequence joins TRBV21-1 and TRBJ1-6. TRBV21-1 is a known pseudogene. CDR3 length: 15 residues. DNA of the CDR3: TGTTCCAGCACCCAGAGGAGCTCCTATAATTCACCCCTCCACTTT. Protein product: CSSTQRSSYNSPLHF.

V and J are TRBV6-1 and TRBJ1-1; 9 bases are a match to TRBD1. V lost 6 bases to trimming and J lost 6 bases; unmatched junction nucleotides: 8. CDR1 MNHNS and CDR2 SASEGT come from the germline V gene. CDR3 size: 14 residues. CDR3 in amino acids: CASSSGQGRAEAFF. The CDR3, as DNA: TGTGCCAGCAGCTCGGGACAGGGCAGGGCTGAAGCTTTCTTT.

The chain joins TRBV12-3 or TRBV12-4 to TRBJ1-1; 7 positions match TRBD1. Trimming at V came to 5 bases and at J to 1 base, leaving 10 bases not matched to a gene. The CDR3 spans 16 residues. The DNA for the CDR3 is TGTGCCAGCAGTACCAGAAGGGGGCCGGGGAACACTGAAGCTTTCTTT. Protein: CASSTRRGPGNTEAFF.